The clone carrying this T cell receptor (beta chain) is categorized as medium-sized. No antigen is known for it. This record belongs to a study of T cell responses to AZD1222 COVID-19 vaccine. Study-level background: Second-dose groups at about 4 or about 12 weeks were pooled. Study conclusions and caveats: The peak T cell response came first, and repertoires were sampled only after it. Dominant CD4 TCR responses targeted spike regions 160-218 and 743-854.

The germline V and J ends were trimmed by 2 bases and 2 bases, with 11 bases remaining between them. This CDR3 is 15 amino acids long. Per germline, CDR1 MNHNS and CDR2 SASEGT. The repertoire was sequenced with immunoSEQ multiplex PCR; TCRdb's copy has only in-frame clones and lacks some. The sample consists of 85,000 to 130,000 clones, roughly 91% of them appearing once. The chain links TRBV6-1 to TRBJ2-3; D might be TRBD2 (5 bases). Sequenced here: peripheral blood, sampled on day 0 of AZD1222 vaccination. The clonotype comes from an adult in good health. CDR3 sequence (DNA): TGTGCCAGCAGTGAACCTTTGGACTTCACAGATACGCAGTATTTT. Protein: CASSEPLDFTDTQYF.